This T cell receptor (beta chain) derives from a study of OX40 agonist ivuxolimab in advanced cancers. Trimming stripped 4 bases from V and 4 bases from J, with 19 bases between. The CDR3 sequence is 17 residues long. CDR1 and CDR2 (germline): SGHAT, FQNNGV. The study sampled blood at baseline, cycle 4 day 1, and cycle 7 day 1. Of note for this clone: Its antigen is not identified.

Using immunoSEQ multiplex PCR, the repertoire was profiled, and TCRdb retains in-frame clones only, with some absent. This table holds about 77,000 clones, 87% found once. Study conclusions and caveats: At 0.1 to 3.0 mg/kg, clonal expansion of CD4+ and CD8+ blood T cells had occurred by week 6. Expansion of clones was among the lowest in partial responders at 0.1-3.0 mg/kg.

Source: CD4+ or CD8+ T cells sorted from blood, taken in a trial of the OX40 agonist ivuxolimab. The gene calls are TRBV11-2 and TRBJ2-2; possibly TRBD2 for D (6 bases). The origin of this receptor is an adult with an advanced solid tumor such as melanoma, head and neck, liver or kidney cancer. CDR3 loop: CASSSRGWRGTTGELFF. The CDR3 nucleotides read TGTGCCAGCAGCTCACGCGGGTGGCGGGGTACCACCGGGGAGCTGTTTTTT.